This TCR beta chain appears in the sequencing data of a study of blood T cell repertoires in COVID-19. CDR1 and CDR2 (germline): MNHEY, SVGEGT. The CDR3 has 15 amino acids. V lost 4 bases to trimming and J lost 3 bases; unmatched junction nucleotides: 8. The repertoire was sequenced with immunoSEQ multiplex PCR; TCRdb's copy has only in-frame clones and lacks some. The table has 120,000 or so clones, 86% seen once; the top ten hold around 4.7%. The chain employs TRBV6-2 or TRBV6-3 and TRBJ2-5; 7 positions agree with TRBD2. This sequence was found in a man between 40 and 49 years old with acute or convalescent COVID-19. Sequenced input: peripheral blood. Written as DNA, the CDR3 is TGTGCCAGCAGTTGGGCGGGAGTGGGGGAAGAGACCCAGTACTTC. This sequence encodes CASSWAGVGEETQYF.